This entry lists 22 T cell receptor beta chains sequenced from one sample in a study of blood T cell repertoires in COVID-19. TCRdb's table, derived via immunoSEQ multiplex PCR, lists solely in-frame clones and lacks some. This table holds roughly 120,000 clones, around four fifths found once. The sequenced material came from peripheral blood. The receptors here all came from a woman aged 70-85 years with acute or convalescent COVID-19.

V is TRBV2 and J is TRBJ1-5; 8 bases line up with TRBD1. Per germline, CDR1 SNHLY and CDR2 FYNNEI. Unmatched junction bases numbered 13, after V lost 4 bases and J lost 2 bases. The CDR3 has 18 residues. The DNA for the CDR3 is TGTGCCAGCAGTGGTGGGTTTACAGGGGGAACAGGCAATCAGCCCCAGCATTTT. Its protein product is CASSGGFTGGTGNQPQHF.

This clone was found once. This chain links TRBV5-1 with TRBJ1-1; weak D call: TRBD1 (6 bases). This CDR3 spans 16 amino acids. V lost 2 bases and J 0 bases, leaving 14 bases between the germline ends. Germline CDR1 reads SGHRS; CDR2 reads YFSETQ. The chain's CDR3 is CASSLSGGSMNTEAFF. For the CDR3, the DNA is TGCGCCAGCAGCTTAAGTGGGGGCTCCATGAACACTGAAGCTTTCTTT. Full variable domain (remainder filled in from reference TRBV5-1 and TRBJ1-1): KAGVTQTPRYLIKTRGQQVTLSCSPISGHRSVSWYQQTPGQGLQFLFEYFSETQRNKGNFPGRFSGRQFSNSRSEMNVSTLELGDSALYLCASSLSGGSMNTEAFFGQGTRLTVV.

V is TRBV25-1 and J is TRBJ2-5; TRBD1 aligns across 11 bases. The germline CDR1 and CDR2 sequences are MGHDK and SYGVNS. Trimming removed 3 bases from V and 4 bases from J; junction bases left unmatched: 4. The CDR3 covers 15 residues. In DNA form, the CDR3 reads TGTGCCAGCAGTGACCGGACAGGGGGCTTAGAGACCCAGTACTTC. This sequence encodes CASSDRTGGLETQYF.

This chain links TRBV12-5 with TRBJ1-4; unclear D gene. V was clipped by 8 bases and J by 6 bases, with 13 bases between them. Per germline, CDR1 LGHNT and CDR2 FRNRAP. The CDR3 loop spans 13 amino acids. The CDR3 DNA follows: TGTGCTAGTAACTCAGGCGACCATGAAAAACTGTTTTTT. Translated, it gives CASNSGDHEKLFF.

This chain links TRBV6-1 with TRBJ1-6; D not resolved. V was clipped by 2 bases and J by 6 bases, with 8 bases between them. The CDR3 loop spans 14 amino acids. From germline, CDR1 is MNHNS and CDR2 SASEGT. The CDR3 loop reads CASSERRSNSPLHF. Written as DNA, the CDR3 is TGTGCCAGCAGTGAAAGGCGGTCTAATTCACCCCTCCACTTT.

The V gene is TRBV5-1, the J gene TRBJ1-4; TRBD1 agrees at 9 bases. CDR1 and CDR2 from the germline V gene are SGHRS and YFSETQ. The CDR3 loop spans 14 amino acids. V dropped 4 bases and J dropped 8; count of bases not matched to a gene: 6. The CDR3 protein is CASSRGQGTEKLFF. CDR3 nucleotides: TGCGCCAGCAGCCGGGGACAGGGTACCGAAAAACTGTTTTTT.

The chain employs TRBV9 and TRBJ2-7, with D hard to call. Trimming shortened V by 2 bases and J by 5 bases, and 11 bases separated the two germline ends. Germline V gives CDR1 SGDLS, CDR2 YYNGEE. The CDR3 runs to 13 residues. The CDR3 DNA sequence: TGTGCCAGCAGCGTGCAGGCTTGGGACGAGCAGTACTTC. The encoded protein is CASSVQAWDEQYF.

The chain employs TRBV7-6 and TRBJ2-3; 10 bases align to TRBD2. With V trimmed by 2 bases and J by 2 bases, 1 base remained unmatched. The CDR3 consists of 15 residues. CDR1 and CDR2 from the germline V gene are SGHVS and FNYEAQ. The CDR3 protein is CASSLLAGVTDTQYF. The CDR3 DNA follows: TGTGCCAGCAGCTTACTAGCGGGAGTCACAGATACGCAGTATTTT. The full variable domain, its missing parts supplied by reference TRBV7-6 and TRBJ2-3, is GAGVSQSPRYKVTKRGQDVALRCDPISGHVSLYWYRQALGQGPEFLTYFNYEAQQDKSGLPNDRFSAERPEGSISTLTIQRTEQRDSAMYRCASSLLAGVTDTQYFGPGTRLTVL.

In regard to this clone: The junction shows a germline mismatch at one end, possibly a read error. J is TRBJ2-7 and V is TRBV12-5; possibly TRBD1 for D (6 bases). CDR1 and CDR2 from the germline V gene are LGHNT and FRNRAP. This CDR3 comprises 13 residues. CDR3 sequence: CASGLVVTGITSF. The CDR3 DNA is TGTGCTAGTGGTTTGGTAGTAACAGGGATTACGAGCTTC. Full variable domain (rest looked up from reference TRBV12-5 and TRBJ2-7): DARVTQTPRHKVTEMGQEVTMRCQPILGHNTVFWYRQTMMQGLELLAYFRNRAPLDDSGMPKDRFSAEMPDATLATLKIQPSEPRDSAVYFCASGLVVTGITSFGPGTRLTVT.

This clone is a singleton in its sample. This rearrangement joins TRBV2 to TRBJ2-1; 13 bases line up with TRBD2. The CDR3 is 14 residues long. Trimming took 2 bases from V and 12 from J; bases not matched to a gene: 4. Germline V gene sequence: CDR1 SNHLY, CDR2 FYNNEI. This chain's CDR3 is CASSESLAGGRQFF. CDR3 sequence (DNA): TGTGCCAGCAGTGAATCACTAGCGGGGGGGCGGCAGTTCTTC.

The chain combines TRBV7-9 with TRBJ1-1; D is undetermined. In germline, CDR1 is SEHNR, CDR2 FQNEAQ (reference sequence). V lost 5 bases and J 3 bases, leaving 10 bases between the germline ends. This CDR3 contains 13 residues. In DNA, the CDR3 is TGTGCCAGCAGCCCGGGGTATTACACTGAAGCTTTCTTT. Protein sequence: CASSPGYYTEAFF.

V and J are TRBV5-4 and TRBJ1-1, with 7 bases that match TRBD1. There are 13 residues in the CDR3. The J segment lost 8 bases and the V segment lost 2 bases, leaving 6 bases of the junction unmatched. The germline gives CDR1 SGHNT, CDR2 YYREEE (reference sequence). The DNA for the CDR3 is TGTGCCAGCAGCTTCGGACAGGCGGCCGAAGCTTTCTTT. Protein: CASSFGQAAEAFF.

This chain uses TRBV24-1 with TRBJ2-2; 12 bases map to TRBD2. The CDR3 contains 18 residues. J lost 5 bases, V lost 4 bases, and 10 bases had no gene match. Germline values: CDR1 KGHDR, CDR2 SFDVKD. CDR3 nucleotides: TGTGCCACCAGTGACCCAAGGCTAGCGGGAGGGAAAACCGGGGAGCTGTTTTTT. Amino acid sequence: CATSDPRLAGGKTGELFF.

This chain uses TRBV27 with TRBJ1-6; D gene ambiguous. Trimming took 2 bases from V and 5 from J, leaving 4 bases between them. The CDR3 spans 13 residues. Germline V gene data show CDR1 as MNHEY and CDR2 as SMNVEV (reference sequence). CDR3 DNA sequence: TGTGCCAGCAGTTTACTCGATAATTCACCCCTCCACTTT. This sequence encodes CASSLLDNSPLHF.

To note about this clone: Different DNA sequences within this sample yield the same CDR3. V usage is TRBV6-1 and J usage is TRBJ1-1; tentative D call: TRBD1 (5 bases). CDR1 is MNHNS and CDR2 is SASEGT in the germline V gene. The length of the CDR3 is 13 residues. V was shortened by 2 bases and J by 1 base, with 5 bases between the two germline ends. CDR3 sequence reads: CASSEQGNTEAFF. The CDR3 DNA reads as TGTGCCAGCAGTGAACAGGGGAACACTGAAGCTTTCTTT.

This chain joins TRBV5-5 and TRBJ2-3, with TRBD2 matching over 11 bases. Germline V gives CDR1 SGHKS, CDR2 YYEKEE (reference sequence). This CDR3 comprises 15 residues. Unmatched junction bases numbered 4, after V lost 2 bases and J lost 5 bases. The CDR3 spells CASSFSGGAGDTQYF. The CDR3 nucleotides read TGTGCCAGCAGCTTTAGCGGGGGGGCGGGAGATACGCAGTATTTT. The entire variable domain, with the rest obtained from reference TRBV5-5 and TRBJ2-3, is as follows: DAGVTQSPTHLIKTRGQQVTLRCSPISGHKSVSWYQQVLGQGPQFIFQYYEKEERGRGNFPDRFSARQFPNYSSELNVNALLLGDSALYLCASSFSGGAGDTQYFGPGTRLTVL.

This clone has just one count. The rearrangement joins TRBV6-2 or TRBV6-3 to TRBJ2-3, with D unclear. Germline CDR1 MNHEY, CDR2 SVGEGT. This CDR3 region has 14 residues. Trimming took off 0 bases at V and 1 base at J, with 5 bases between the two ends. The CDR3 nucleotides are TGTGCCAGCAGTTACTCGCAGGGCACAGATACGCAGTATTTT. Amino acids: CASSYSQGTDTQYF.

This clone was seen a handful of times. This rearrangement joins TRBV6-5 to TRBJ2-7; 7 bases agree with TRBD1. Germline-derived CDR1 and CDR2 are MNHEY and SVGAGI. The CDR3 loop spans 14 amino acids. V lost 2 bases to trimming and J lost 1 base; unmatched junction nucleotides: 2. The CDR3 reads CASSYEQGSYEQYF. CDR3 DNA: TGTGCCAGCAGTTACGAACAGGGGTCCTACGAGCAGTACTTC.

This rearrangement joins TRBV3-1 (or the pseudogene TRBV3-2) to TRBJ2-1; 8 nucleotides align to TRBD2. Germline V gene data show CDR1 as LGHDT and CDR2 as YNNKEL (reference sequence). The CDR3 is 16 residues long. The trim removed 2 bases at V and 9 bases at J, leaving 12 bases unmatched. The CDR3 loop is CASSQKRAGGPSEQFF. In DNA, the CDR3 is TGTGCCAGCAGCCAAAAAAGGGCGGGGGGCCCCAGTGAGCAGTTCTTC.

This chain joins TRBV30 and TRBJ1-6, with 8 bases lining up with TRBD1. In germline, CDR1 is GTSNPN, CDR2 SVGIG (reference sequence). The CDR3 is 13 residues long. Losses at the gene ends were 8 bases for V and 7 bases for J; bases not matched to a gene: 7. The CDR3 here is CARGTGLNSPLHF. DNA of the CDR3: TGTGCCAGAGGGACAGGTTTGAATTCACCCCTCCACTTT.

V and J are TRBV27 and TRBJ2-1; 12 nucleotides line up with TRBD2. The V gene end was trimmed by 3 bases and the J gene end by 8 bases; junction bases not matched to a gene: 11. The CDR3 is made up of 17 amino acids. Per germline, CDR1 MNHEY and CDR2 SMNVEV (reference sequence). CDR3 sequence (DNA): TGTGCCAGCAGTTTGCAGGCTAGCGGGGGGGCCTCGGATGAGCAGTTCTTC. It specifies CASSLQASGGASDEQFF.

This chain connects TRBV19 to TRBJ2-3; 8 nucleotides line up with TRBD2. The length of the CDR3 is 18 residues. The germline CDR1 and CDR2 sequences are LNHDA and SQIVND (reference sequence). V gave up 8 bases and J gave up 7 bases; unmatched junction bases: 23. CDR3 in DNA: TGTGCCAGTTCGCCCACCCCCTTCGGGGGGGGCGGGTTGAATACGCAGTATTTT. Amino acids: CASSPTPFGGGGLNTQYF.